This T cell receptor beta chain was profiled in a study of cytomegalovirus exposure and HLA in healthy donors. This PCR relied on a set of 60 Vbeta primers and 13 Jbeta primers. Profiling relied on immunoSEQ multiplex PCR, and the TCRdb table lists in-frame clones only, not all of them. The profile shows a few hundred thousand clones, 92% of them singletons. The source is a girl aged 2 to 10 in good health and CMV-seronegative. Sequencing was carried out using PBMCs.

CDR3 region: CASKGTGTGELFF. CDR3 nucleotides: TGTGCCAGCAAGGGGACAGGGACCGGGGAGCTGTTTTTT. The J gene is TRBJ2-2, the V gene TRBV27, with 9 bases that match TRBD1. There are 13 residues in the CDR3. Germline CDR1 is MNHEY and CDR2 is SMNVEV (reference sequence). The J segment lost 5 bases and the V segment lost 7 bases, leaving 2 bases of the junction unmatched.